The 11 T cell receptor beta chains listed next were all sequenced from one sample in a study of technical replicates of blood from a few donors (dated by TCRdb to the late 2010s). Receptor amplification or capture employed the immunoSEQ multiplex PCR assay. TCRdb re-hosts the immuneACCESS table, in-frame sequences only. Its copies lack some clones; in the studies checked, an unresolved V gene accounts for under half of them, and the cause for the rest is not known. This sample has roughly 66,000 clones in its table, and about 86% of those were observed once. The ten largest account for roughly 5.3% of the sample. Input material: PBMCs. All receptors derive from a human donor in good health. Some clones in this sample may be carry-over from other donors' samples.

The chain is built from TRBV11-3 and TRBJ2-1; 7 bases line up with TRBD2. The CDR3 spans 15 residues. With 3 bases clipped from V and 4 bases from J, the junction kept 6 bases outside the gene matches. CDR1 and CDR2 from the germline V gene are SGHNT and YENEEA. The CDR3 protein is CASSLERGQYNEQFF. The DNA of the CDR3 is TGTGCCAGCAGCTTGGAGCGGGGCCAGTACAATGAGCAGTTCTTC.

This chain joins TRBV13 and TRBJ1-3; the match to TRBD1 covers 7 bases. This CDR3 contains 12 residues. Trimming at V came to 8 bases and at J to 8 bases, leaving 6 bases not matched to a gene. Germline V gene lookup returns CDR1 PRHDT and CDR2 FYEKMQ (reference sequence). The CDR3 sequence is CASAPRGDTIYF. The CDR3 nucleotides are TGTGCCAGCGCCCCCAGGGGGGACACCATATATTTT.

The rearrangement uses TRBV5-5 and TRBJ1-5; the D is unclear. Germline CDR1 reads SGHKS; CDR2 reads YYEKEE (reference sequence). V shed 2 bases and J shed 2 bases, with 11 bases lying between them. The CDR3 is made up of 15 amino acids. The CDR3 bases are TGTGCCAGCAGCTTTATTTCCACAGGCAATCAGCCCCAGCATTTT. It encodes CASSFISTGNQPQHF.

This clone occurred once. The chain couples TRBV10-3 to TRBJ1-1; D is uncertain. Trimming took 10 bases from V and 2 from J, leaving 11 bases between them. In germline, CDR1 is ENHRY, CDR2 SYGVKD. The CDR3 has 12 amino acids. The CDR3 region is CASRESNTEAFF. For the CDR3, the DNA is TGTGCCAGTAGGGAGAGTAACACTGAAGCTTTCTTT.

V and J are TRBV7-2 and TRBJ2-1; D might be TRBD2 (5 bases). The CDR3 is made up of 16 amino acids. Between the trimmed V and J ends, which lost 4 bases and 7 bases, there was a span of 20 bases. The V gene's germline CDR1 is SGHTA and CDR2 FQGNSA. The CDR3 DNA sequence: TGTGCCAGCAGCTATGTCGGGCTAGCCCTCAGGAATGAGCAGTTCTTC. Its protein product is CASSYVGLALRNEQFF.

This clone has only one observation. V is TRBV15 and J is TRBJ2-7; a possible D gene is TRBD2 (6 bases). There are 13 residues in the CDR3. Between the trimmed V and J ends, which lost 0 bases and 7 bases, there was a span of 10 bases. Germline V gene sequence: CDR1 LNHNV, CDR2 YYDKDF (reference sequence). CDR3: CATSRDLEGEQYF. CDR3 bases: TGTGCCACCAGCAGAGATTTGGAGGGGGAGCAGTACTTC.

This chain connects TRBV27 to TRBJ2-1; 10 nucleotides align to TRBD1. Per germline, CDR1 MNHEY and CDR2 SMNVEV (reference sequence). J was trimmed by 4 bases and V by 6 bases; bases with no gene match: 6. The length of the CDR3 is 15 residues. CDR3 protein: CASRKDRGLYNEQFF. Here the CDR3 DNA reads TGTGCCAGCAGAAAAGACAGGGGGCTGTACAATGAGCAGTTCTTC.

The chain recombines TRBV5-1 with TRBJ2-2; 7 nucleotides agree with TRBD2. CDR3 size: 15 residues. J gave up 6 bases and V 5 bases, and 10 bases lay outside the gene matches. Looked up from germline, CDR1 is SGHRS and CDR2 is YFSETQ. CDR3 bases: TGCGCCAGCAGGCTACGGGGGGATGCCCCCGGGGAGCTGTTTTTT. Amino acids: CASRLRGDAPGELFF. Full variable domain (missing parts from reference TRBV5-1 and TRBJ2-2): KAGVTQTPRYLIKTRGQQVTLSCSPISGHRSVSWYQQTPGQGLQFLFEYFSETQRNKGNFPGRFSGRQFSNSRSEMNVSTLELGDSALYLCASRLRGDAPGELFFGEGSRLTVL.

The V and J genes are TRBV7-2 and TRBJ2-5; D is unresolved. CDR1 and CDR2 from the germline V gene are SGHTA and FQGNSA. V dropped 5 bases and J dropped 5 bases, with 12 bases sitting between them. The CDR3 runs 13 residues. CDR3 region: CASSPYLFETQYF. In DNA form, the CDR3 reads TGTGCCAGCAGCCCCTACCTTTTCGAGACCCAGTACTTC.

The CDR3, as DNA: TGCGCCAGCAGCGGGGGACAGGGGGAGGTTTTTGAGCAGTACTTC. Encoded protein: CASSGGQGEVFEQYF. The gene calls are TRBV5-1 and TRBJ2-7, with 11 bases matching TRBD1. The CDR3 has 15 amino acids. The trim removed 4 bases at V and 7 bases at J, leaving 10 bases unmatched. Looked up from germline, CDR1 is SGHRS and CDR2 is YFSETQ.

CDR3 in amino acids: CASSPGLSTDTQYF. Here the CDR3 DNA reads TGTGCCAGCAGCCCGGGACTTTCCACAGATACGCAGTATTTT. The chain has TRBV6-5 and TRBJ2-3; tentative D call: TRBD2 (6 bases). The CDR3 is made up of 14 amino acids. V was shortened by 6 bases and J by 2 bases, with 12 bases between the two germline ends. Germline V lookup: CDR1 MNHEY, CDR2 SVGAGI.